This TCR beta chain came from a study of shared clonotypes between healthy human individuals. Clones were sequenced by immunoSEQ multiplex PCR, and TCRdb holds only the in-frame ones, with some missing. The sample shows about 2.2 million clones, roughly 93% of them seen only once. Study-level points and caveats: Compared with clonotypes that all four donors shared, non-shared clonotypes had lower generation probabilities.

About this clone itself: Its antigen remains unidentified.

The naive CD8 population came from CD45RO-negative cells selected for CCR7, without terminally differentiated effector memory CD45RA+ cells. The CDR3 is 14 amino acids. Trimming left V 1 base short and J 4 bases short, with 11 bases between. Per germline, CDR1 SGHDT and CDR2 YYEEEE. The clonotype comes from a man aged 18 to 29 in good health. Some clones in this sample may be carry-over from other donors' samples. This chain connects TRBV5-6 to TRBJ1-2; possible D gene TRBD1, 5 bases. Sample: naive CD8+ T cells from PBMCs. This chain's CDR3 is CASSLWGTFYGYTF. For the CDR3, the DNA is TGTGCCAGCAGCTTGTGGGGCACCTTCTATGGCTACACCTTC.